This TCR beta chain was profiled in a study of cytomegalovirus exposure and HLA in healthy donors. As for the study in general: There were some 410 genotyped donors. Of these, roughly 80% fell in the genetic ancestry cluster associated with self-reported Caucasian donors.

There are 15 residues in the CDR3. V was clipped by 0 bases and J by 8 bases, with 16 bases between them. Germline V gene sequence: CDR1 SGHVS, CDR2 FQNEAQ. In the PCR, 60 Vbeta and 13 Jbeta primers were used. Method: immunoSEQ multiplex PCR; TCRdb's copy keeps in-frame clones and lacks some. Seen here are 130,000 to 150,000 clones, roughly 75% observed once, and the top ten hold 6.8%. The TCR comes from a man in his forties in good health and CMV-seropositive. J is TRBJ1-1 and V is TRBV7-8; D possibly corresponds to TRBD1 (5 bases). Material for sequencing was PBMCs. CDR3 sequence: CASSLARGGTVEAFF. CDR3 coding DNA: TGTGCCAGCAGCTTAGCTCGGGGGGGTACAGTAGAAGCTTTCTTT.